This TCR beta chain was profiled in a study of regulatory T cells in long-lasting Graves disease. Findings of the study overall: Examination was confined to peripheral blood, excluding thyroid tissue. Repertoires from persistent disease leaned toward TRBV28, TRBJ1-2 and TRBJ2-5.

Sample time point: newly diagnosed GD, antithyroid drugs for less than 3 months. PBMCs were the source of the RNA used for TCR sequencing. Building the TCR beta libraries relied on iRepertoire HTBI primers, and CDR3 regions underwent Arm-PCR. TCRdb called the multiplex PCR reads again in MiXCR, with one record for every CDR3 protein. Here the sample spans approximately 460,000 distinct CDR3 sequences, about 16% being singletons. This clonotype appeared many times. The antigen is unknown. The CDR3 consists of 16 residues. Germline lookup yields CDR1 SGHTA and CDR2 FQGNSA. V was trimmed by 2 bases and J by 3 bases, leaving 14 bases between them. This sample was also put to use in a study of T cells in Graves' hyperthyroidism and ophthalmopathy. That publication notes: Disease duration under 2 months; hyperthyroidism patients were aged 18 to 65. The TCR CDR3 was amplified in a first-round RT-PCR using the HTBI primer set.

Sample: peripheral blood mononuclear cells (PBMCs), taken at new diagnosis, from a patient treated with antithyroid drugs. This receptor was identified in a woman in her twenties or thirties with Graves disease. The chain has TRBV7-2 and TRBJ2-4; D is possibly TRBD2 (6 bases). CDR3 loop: CASSLRGGQNKNIQYF. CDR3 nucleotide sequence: TGTGCCAGCAGCTTACGTGGAGGGCAGAACAAAAACATTCAGTACTTC.